This TCR beta chain was retrieved from a study of blood T cell repertoires in COVID-19. Produced via immunoSEQ multiplex PCR; TCRdb's table is partial and in-frame only. The table has approximately 300,000 clones, over 85% seen once; the top ten hold 2.6%. What was sequenced was PBMCs or T cells enriched from blood (not recorded which). The receptor's source is a man aged 60-69 years who had recovered from COVID-19.

The CDR3 nucleotides read TGTGCCAGCAGCGGACTAGCGGGGGGCGTCAATGAGCAGTTCTTC. Amino acid sequence: CASSGLAGGVNEQFF. The chain uses TRBV28 and TRBJ2-1; 14 bases fit TRBD2. Trimming removed 6 bases from V and 6 bases from J; junction bases left unmatched: 4. The CDR3 consists of 15 residues. Germline V gene sequence: CDR1 MDHEN, CDR2 SYDVKM.